The sequence of this TCR beta chain was determined in a study of cytomegalovirus exposure and HLA in healthy donors. PCR involved 60 Vbeta and 13 Jbeta primers. Using immunoSEQ multiplex PCR, the repertoire was profiled, and TCRdb retains in-frame clones only, with some absent. The table records 150,000 to 200,000 clones, around 83% of them present only once. Study-wide findings and caveats: Later work found that TCR association rates differed between HLA loci; DRB1 had the most and HLA-C the fewest. Despite most TCR sequences being rare, some public TCRs occurred in many donors. Some V segments, TRBV6-2 and TRBV6-3 among them, were indistinguishable and were therefore excluded.

CDR3 size: 14 residues. The V end lost 1 base, the J end lost 2 bases, and 9 bases lay between the germline ends. CDR1 and CDR2 (germline): SGHRS, YFSETQ. Comments on this clone: No antigen is known for it.

This receptor was obtained from a male donor in good health and CMV-seropositive. Sequenced sample: PBMCs. V and J are TRBV5-1 and TRBJ2-5; no clear D. The CDR3: CASSLNTPQETQYF. CDR3 coding DNA: TGCGCCAGCAGCTTGAATACACCTCAAGAGACCCAGTACTTC.